This T cell receptor beta chain comes out of a study of cytomegalovirus exposure and HLA in healthy donors. The primer mix had 60 Vbeta and 13 Jbeta primers. Clones were read by immunoSEQ multiplex PCR, and TCRdb kept only the in-frame ones, dropping some. The sample records 150,000 to 200,000 clones, 79% being singletons. With V trimmed by 4 bases and J by 6 bases, 3 bases remained unmatched. Germline V gene sequence: CDR1 KGHSH, CDR2 LQKENI. The CDR3 totals 13 residues. The chain employs TRBV18 and TRBJ2-7, with 10 nucleotides matching TRBD1. The sequence was obtained from a woman between 45 and 65 years old in good health and CMV-seronegative. Sequencing used PBMCs. The CDR3 spells CASSRDRGFEQYF. As DNA, the CDR3 is TGTGCCAGCTCACGGGACAGGGGATTCGAGCAGTACTTC. The full variable domain, in which reference TRBV18 and TRBJ2-7 provide the parts outside the CDR3, is NAGVMQNPRHLVRRRGQEARLRCSPMKGHSHVYWYRQLPEEGLKFMVYLQKENIIDESGMPKERFSAEFPKEGPSILRIQQVVRGDSAAYFCASSRDRGFEQYFGPGTRLTVT.